This TCR beta chain was observed in a study of blood T cells in healthy people across ages. Study context: Using template switching, researchers captured about one barcoded beta molecule for each two T cells. Study results and limitations: In these data, TCR beta diversity tracked strongly with naive T cell percentage.

Germline assignment: CDR1 MNHEY and CDR2 SMNVEV (reference sequence). After removal of 0 bases from V and 2 bases from J, the junction contained 4 bases not matched to a gene. The CDR3 totals 15 residues. In this sample, this clonotype turned up many times. Its antigen remains unidentified. Donors each provided approximately 9.6 milliliters of peripheral blood. Total RNA amounts of at least 5 micrograms were extracted per sample. The authors ran a second PCR of about 6 to 12 cycles using a sample-barcoded 5' primer and a J-beta primer mix. TCRdb fed the 5' RACE reads into MiXCR, producing one record per CDR3 protein. The sample shows about 650,000 distinct CDR3 sequences, approximately 52% of them seen only once.

The rearrangement links TRBV27 to TRBJ2-7; 7 bases are shared with TRBD2. Material: blood. The clonotype was recovered from a woman of 80 years or more in good health. CDR3 DNA sequence: TGTGCCAGCAGTTTATCGGCTAGCGGAACCTACGAGCAGTACTTC. This gives the protein CASSLSASGTYEQYF.